A selection of T cell receptor beta chains follows, all from one sample in a study of blood T cell repertoires in COVID-19. Here immunoSEQ multiplex PCR was the method, and the copy in TCRdb shows in-frame clones only, minus some. The sample carries about 14,000 clones, roughly 93% recorded once. Sequenced input: peripheral blood. The source of these receptors is a human donor in a cohort sampled during active COVID-19. Each CDR3 is given with its conserved first and last residue. A D gene is named only where the DNA matches it firmly. Only some rows state a clone size, as once, few, many or a class for expanded clones.

>TRBV28|.|14|.|TRBJ2-3
TGTGCCTCCGAACTGGGGCTAGTTTCCGATACGCAGTATTTT
CASELGLVSDTQYF
>TRBV10-2|.|13|.|TRBJ2-5
TGCGCCAGCAGTGTACTCGCGGAAGAGACCCAGTACTTC
CASSVLAEETQYF
>TRBV3-1/TRBV3-2|TRBD1|13|.|TRBJ1-2
TGTGCCAGCACCACTGGACAGGTTGGAGGCTACACCTTC
CASTTGQVGGYTF
>TRBV7-6|TRBD2|16|.|TRBJ2-2
TGTGCCAGCAGCCCTCTGGGTAGCGGGTACACCGGGGAGCTGTTTTTT
CASSPLGSGYTGELFF
>TRBV2|.|12|.|TRBJ1-2
TGTGCCAGCAGGGCAACAGGGAACGGCTACACCTTC
CASRATGNGYTF
>TRBV7-9|.|17|.|TRBJ2-4
TGTGCCAGCAGCTTAGTCTTGGGAAGAGGGCCCAAAAACATTCAGTACTTC
CASSLVLGRGPKNIQYF
>TRBV10-3|.|13|.|TRBJ2-3
TGTGCCATCAGTGGTACTAGCACAGATACGCAGTATTTT
CAISGTSTDTQYF
>TRBV24-1|.|14|.|TRBJ2-1
TGTGCCACCAGTGTCGGGAGCTCCTACAATGAGCAGTTCTTC
CATSVGSSYNEQFF
>TRBV7-8|TRBD2|17|once|TRBJ2-3
TGTGCCAGCAGCTTAGTGGGAGGGTCTACGAGCACAGATACGCAGTATTTT
CASSLVGGSTSTDTQYF
>TRBV5-1|TRBD1|15|.|TRBJ1-1
TGCGCCAGCAGCCTGGGACAGACCCGGAACACTGAAGCTTTCTTT
CASSLGQTRNTEAFF
>TRBV6-5|TRBD2|15|.|TRBJ2-4
TGTGCCAGCACGGCTAGCGGGGGGGCCAAAAACATTCAGTACTTC
CASTASGGAKNIQYF
>TRBV30|.|15|once|TRBJ2-7
TGTGCCTGGAGGACCGCGGGTGGAAGCTCCTACGAGCAGTACTTC
CAWRTAGGSSYEQYF
>TRBV5-5|TRBD1|16|once|TRBJ2-5
TGTGCCAGCAGCGTCGGGACAGGGGGCAACCAAGAGACCCAGTACTTC
CASSVGTGGNQETQYF
>TRBV6-5|.|13|.|TRBJ1-1
TGTGCCAGCAGTTACCCGGGTAACACTGAAGCTTTCTTT
CASSYPGNTEAFF
>TRBV28|TRBD1|15|once|TRBJ2-5
TGTGCCAGCAGACCGACAGGGCCTCTACAAGAGACCCAGTACTTC
CASRPTGPLQETQYF
>TRBV29-1|TRBD2|14|once|TRBJ2-1
TGCAGCGTGGGACGGACTAGCGTCTACAATGAGCAGTTCTTC
CSVGRTSVYNEQFF
>TRBV24-1|TRBD2|16|once|TRBJ2-1
TGTGCCACCAGTGATCAACTAGCGGGGTATTACAATGAGCAGTTCTTC
CATSDQLAGYYNEQFF
>TRBV15|.|18|.|TRBJ1-6
TGTGCCACCAGCAGACCTGGTGGGGGGGGAGCGGGCAATTCACCCCTCCACTTT
CATSRPGGGGAGNSPLHF
>TRBV19|.|14|.|TRBJ2-2
TGTGCCAGTAGTATTGCGAGGAACACCGGGGAGCTGTTTTTT
CASSIARNTGELFF
>TRBV6-6|.|16|.|TRBJ1-5
TGTGCCAGCAGTTACTCACAGGGAAGAGGCAATCAGCCCCAGCATTTT
CASSYSQGRGNQPQHF
>TRBV5-4|TRBD2|15|.|TRBJ2-1
TGTGCCAGCAGCCCGGATGCGGGGGGGCTTAATGAGCAGTTCTTC
CASSPDAGGLNEQFF
>TRBV10-3|.|12|.|TRBJ2-7
TGTGCCATCGGACAGGGAGGGGACGAGCAGTACTTC
CAIGQGGDEQYF
>TRBV6-5|.|15|.|TRBJ2-2
TGTGCCAGCAGTCGACAGGCAATCCAAACCGGGGAGCTGTTTTTT
CASSRQAIQTGELFF
>TRBV11-2|TRBD1|16|once|TRBJ2-2
TGTGCCAGCAGCATCGGGACAGGGAGTTTCGCCGGGGAGCTGTTTTTT
CASSIGTGSFAGELFF
>TRBV19|TRBD1|17|.|TRBJ2-4
TGTGCCAGTAGTGTCGCAATAGACAGGGTTACCAAAAACATTCAGTACTTC
CASSVAIDRVTKNIQYF
>TRBV5-4|.|15|.|TRBJ1-2
TGTGCCAGCAGCTTGGGAGAGGGCGTGGCCTATGGCTACACCTTC
CASSLGEGVAYGYTF
>TRBV19|.|17|.|TRBJ1-5
TGTGCCAGTAGTATAGAGCCAGGGCGTTTAGGCAATCAGCCCCAGCATTTT
CASSIEPGRLGNQPQHF
>TRBV7-2|TRBD1|15|.|TRBJ2-1
TGTGCCAGCAGCTTAACGAATGACAGGGGCCATGAGCAGTTCTTC
CASSLTNDRGHEQFF
>TRBV28|.|14|.|TRBJ2-7
TGTGCCAGCAGTCCCTTCCAGTACCCCTACGAGCAGTACTTC
CASSPFQYPYEQYF
>TRBV7-8|.|17|.|TRBJ2-5
TGTGCCAGCAGCTTAGCTTACGGGGGTAGGATCCAAGAGACCCAGTACTTC
CASSLAYGGRIQETQYF
>TRBV6-5|TRBD1|14|.|TRBJ1-6
TGTGCCAGCAGTCTGACAGGGGAATACTCACCCCTCCACTTT
CASSLTGEYSPLHF
>TRBV14|.|17|.|TRBJ1-1
TGTGCCAGCAGCCAATGGCCTCTAGATCGGGGGAACACTGAAGCTTTCTTT
CASSQWPLDRGNTEAFF
>TRBV28|TRBD1|14|.|TRBJ1-1
TGTGCCAGCAGGTTAACAGGGGGCTGGACTGAAGCTTTCTTT
CASRLTGGWTEAFF
>TRBV5-4|TRBD1|17|.|TRBJ2-1
TGTGCCAGCAGCTTTTTGGGACAGGGATCTCTTGTCAATGAGCAGTTCTTC
CASSFLGQGSLVNEQFF
>TRBV7-9|TRBD1|19|.|TRBJ2-3
TGTGCCAGCAGCTTCTCCGGGACAGGGGGCAGGTCTACCCCAGATACGCAGTATTTT
CASSFSGTGGRSTPDTQYF
>TRBV6-5|.|15|.|TRBJ1-2
TGTGCCAGCAGTTACAGGAGGGGCAGTCTCTATGGCTACACCTTC
CASSYRRGSLYGYTF
>TRBV11-2|.|18|.|TRBJ2-3
TGTGCCAGCAGCTTAAAGGTCCTGGCGGCCCGGGAGCATAATACGCAGTATTTT
CASSLKVLAAREHNTQYF
>TRBV6-5|.|14|.|TRBJ2-6
TGTGCCAGCAGTAAGACAGTTCAGGCCAACGTCCTGACTTTC
CASSKTVQANVLTF
>TRBV5-5|.|15|.|TRBJ1-4
TGTGCCAGCAGCTTGAGGGTGACAGCTAATGAAAAACTGTTTTTT
CASSLRVTANEKLFF
>TRBV7-2|TRBD1|17|.|TRBJ1-5
TGTGCCAGCAGCTTCTGGGCGAGGCAGGGGGCTTTTCAGCCCCAGCATTTT
CASSFWARQGAFQPQHF
>TRBV27|TRBD1|17|.|TRBJ2-3
TGTGCCAGCAACAGGGGCAGGGAACAGGTCGGGGCAGATACGCAGTATTTT
CASNRGREQVGADTQYF
>TRBV5-6|.|14|.|TRBJ2-7
TGTGCCAGCAGCTTGTACGGTAAGCCCTACGAGCAGTACTTC
CASSLYGKPYEQYF
>TRBV5-6|TRBD1|14|.|TRBJ2-7
TGTGCCAGCAGCCTCTGGGACAGGAACTACGAGCAGTACTTC
CASSLWDRNYEQYF
>TRBV28|TRBD1|15|.|TRBJ2-5
TGTGCCAGCAGTCCGGGACAGAGTTTAGGAGAGACCCAGTACTTC
CASSPGQSLGETQYF
>TRBV18|.|15|.|TRBJ1-1
TGTGCCAGCTCACCCTCCGGAGGGTTGGACACTGAAGCTTTCTTT
CASSPSGGLDTEAFF
>TRBV11-2|TRBD1|16|.|TRBJ2-1
TGTGCCAGCAGCTTAGCCCGGGACAGCTACTACAATGAGCAGTTCTTC
CASSLARDSYYNEQFF
>TRBV6-4|.|15|.|TRBJ2-3
TGTGCCAGCAGTGGTACTAGCTGGGGAGCAGATACGCAGTATTTT
CASSGTSWGADTQYF
>TRBV7-9|TRBD2|17|.|TRBJ2-3
TGTGCCAGCACCTCCGGGACTAGCGGGAGAGGTACAGATACGCAGTATTTT
CASTSGTSGRGTDTQYF
>TRBV18|.|13|.|TRBJ2-1
TGTGCCAGCTTACCGGGAGAGTTCAATGAGCAGTTCTTC
CASLPGEFNEQFF
>TRBV5-1|TRBD1|16|.|TRBJ1-2
TGCGCCAGCAGCTTGGATACTACAGGGGGCAAGGATGGCTACACCTTC
CASSLDTTGGKDGYTF
>TRBV5-5|.|14|.|TRBJ2-7
TGTGCCAGCAGCCAAACACGAAACCCTAGGGAGCAGTACTTC
CASSQTRNPREQYF
>TRBV7-9|.|15|.|TRBJ2-7
TGTGCCAGCAGATTAGCCGTAGGGGGAAGGTACGAGCAGTACTTC
CASRLAVGGRYEQYF
>TRBV10-1|.|15|.|TRBJ2-3
TGCGCCAGCAGTGAATCGGGGACTAGCACAGATACGCAGTATTTT
CASSESGTSTDTQYF